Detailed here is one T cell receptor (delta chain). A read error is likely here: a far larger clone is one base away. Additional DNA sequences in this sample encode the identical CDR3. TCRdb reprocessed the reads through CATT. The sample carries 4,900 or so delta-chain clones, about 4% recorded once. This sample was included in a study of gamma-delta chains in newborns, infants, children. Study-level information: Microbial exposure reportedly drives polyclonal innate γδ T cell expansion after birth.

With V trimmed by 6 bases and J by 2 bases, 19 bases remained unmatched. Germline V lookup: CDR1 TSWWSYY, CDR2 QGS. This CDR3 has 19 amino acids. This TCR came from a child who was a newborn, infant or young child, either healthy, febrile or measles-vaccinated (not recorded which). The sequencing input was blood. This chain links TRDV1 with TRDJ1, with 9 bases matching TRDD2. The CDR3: CALGWGLPTGQGITDKLIF. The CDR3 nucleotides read TGTGCTCTTGGCTGGGGCCTTCCTACGGGCCAGGGGATTACCGATAAACTCATCTTT.